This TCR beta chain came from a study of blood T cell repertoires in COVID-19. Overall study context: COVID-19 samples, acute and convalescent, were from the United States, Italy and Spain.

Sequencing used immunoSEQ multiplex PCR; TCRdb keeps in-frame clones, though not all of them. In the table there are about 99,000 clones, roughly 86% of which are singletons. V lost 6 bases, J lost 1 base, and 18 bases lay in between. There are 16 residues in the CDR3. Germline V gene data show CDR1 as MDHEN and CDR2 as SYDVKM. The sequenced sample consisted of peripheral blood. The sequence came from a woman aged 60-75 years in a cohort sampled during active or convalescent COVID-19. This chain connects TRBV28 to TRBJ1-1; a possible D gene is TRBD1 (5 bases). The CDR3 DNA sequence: TGTGCCAGCAGAGATGGAGGGGCTACCAAGAACACTGAAGCTTTCTTT. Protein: CASRDGGATKNTEAFF.